The rows below give T cell receptor beta chains drawn from one sample of a study of vaccination and CD4 T cells after COVID-19. The antigens for these receptors are not known. TCRdb itself ran the PCR reads through MiXCR, one entry per CDR3 protein. The table includes under 20,000 distinct CDR3 sequences, 20% to 25% detected once. The material sequenced was cultured CD4+ T cells from blood. These receptors originate from a human donor with COVID-19. CDR3s include the opening cysteine and the closing phenylalanine or tryptophan. The D gene is left open where the match is weak. Clone size is stated in some rows and not others, as once, few, many or a class when expanded.

DNA: TGCGCCAGCAGTGAATCAGGATTGGATACGCAGTATTTT; CDR3: CASSESGLDTQYF; size: few; J: TRBJ2-3; V: TRBV10-1; D: NA
DNA: TGTGCCAGCAGCTCCGGGGGCACCATATATTTT; CDR3: CASSSGGTIYF; size: few; J: TRBJ1-3; V: TRBV7-3; D: NA
DNA: TGTGCCAGCAGTGTAGCCTCAAACTATGGCTACACCTTC; CDR3: CASSVASNYGYTF; size: NA; J: TRBJ1-2; V: TRBV6-1; D: NA
DNA: TGTGCCAGTAGTGGAGCCGTGAACACTGAAGCTTTCTTT; CDR3: CASSGAVNTEAFF; size: NA; J: TRBJ1-1; V: TRBV19; D: NA
DNA: TGCGCCAGCCACTGGAGGCGACAGCCCAATCAGCCCCAGCATTTT; CDR3: CASHWRRQPNQPQHF; size: few; J: TRBJ1-5; V: TRBV5-1; D: NA
DNA: TGCAGTGCCCTCATCCCCGGGAGGCAAGAGACCCAGTACTTC; CDR3: CSALIPGRQETQYF; size: few; J: TRBJ2-5; V: TRBV20-1; D: TRBD2
DNA: TGTGCCAGCAGTCGTCCTGTTGCGAATGAGCAGTTCTTC; CDR3: CASSRPVANEQFF; size: once; J: TRBJ2-1; V: TRBV28; D: NA
DNA: TGTGCCACCAGCAGAGTCAGGGATCGCACTGAAGCTTTCTTT; CDR3: CATSRVRDRTEAFF; size: few; J: TRBJ1-1; V: TRBV15; D: NA
DNA: TGTGCCAGCAGTACCATCGGGATCTCTGGAAACACCATATATTTT; CDR3: CASSTIGISGNTIYF; size: NA; J: TRBJ1-3; V: TRBV6-1; D: NA
DNA: TGTGCCAGCAGCATACGACAGGGGGGAGGTGAAAAACTGTTTTTT; CDR3: CASSIRQGGGEKLFF; size: NA; J: TRBJ1-4; V: TRBV9; D: TRBD1
DNA: TGTGCCAGCACTTGGGGGGTCGATAATTCACCCCTCCACTTT; CDR3: CASTWGVDNSPLHF; size: NA; J: TRBJ1-6; V: TRBV9; D: NA
DNA: TGTGCCAGCAGTTTAGTGGGACCGCGACAAGAGACCCAGTACTTC; CDR3: CASSLVGPRQETQYF; size: NA; J: TRBJ2-5; V: TRBV27; D: NA
DNA: TGTGCCAGCAGCCCGGGAACAGATACGCAGTATTTT; CDR3: CASSPGTDTQYF; size: NA; J: TRBJ2-3; V: TRBV6-1; D: NA
DNA: TGTGCCAGCAGCTACAGACAGGGAGGTGGAGATACGCAGTATTTT; CDR3: CASSYRQGGGDTQYF; size: few; J: TRBJ2-3; V: TRBV7-9; D: NA
DNA: TGTGCCAGCAGTTGGTCATCGGGGTCGGGCACCGGGGAGCTGTTTTTT; CDR3: CASSWSSGSGTGELFF; size: NA; J: TRBJ2-2; V: TRBV12-3/TRBV12-4; D: NA
DNA: TGTGCCAGTAGGGGGTGGAGTCTCTCACAAGAGACCCAGTACTTC; CDR3: CASRGWSLSQETQYF; size: NA; J: TRBJ2-5; V: TRBV19; D: NA
DNA: TGTGCCAGCAGCTTAGGACAGAATACGCAGTATTTT; CDR3: CASSLGQNTQYF; size: NA; J: TRBJ2-3; V: TRBV11-2; D: NA
DNA: TGTGCCAGCAGCAAAGGGGTTCGGGGGGCTGAAGCTTTCTTT; CDR3: CASSKGVRGAEAFF; size: few; J: TRBJ1-1; V: TRBV21-1; D: NA
DNA: TGCAGTGCTCCGGACAGGGGGCCAGGTGAAAAACTGTTTTTT; CDR3: CSAPDRGPGEKLFF; size: NA; J: TRBJ1-4; V: TRBV20-1; D: TRBD1
DNA: TGTGCCAGTAAGGTTGAGGGGAATTCACCCCTCCACTTT; CDR3: CASKVEGNSPLHF; size: few; J: TRBJ1-6; V: TRBV19; D: NA
DNA: TGCAGTGCCCCCTCGGGGGGTCCAGATACGCAGTATTTT; CDR3: CSAPSGGPDTQYF; size: NA; J: TRBJ2-3; V: TRBV20-1; D: TRBD2
DNA: TGCGCCAGCAGCCACTACACTGAGCAGTTCTTC; CDR3: CASSHYTEQFF; size: NA; J: TRBJ2-1; V: TRBV5-1; D: NA
DNA: TGTGCCAGCAGCCCGCTGGGGCTAGCAGGAAACACCATATATTTT; CDR3: CASSPLGLAGNTIYF; size: NA; J: TRBJ1-3; V: TRBV6-1; D: NA
DNA: TGTGCCAGCAGTGTGGCGAGCGGGGGAGCCCAGCAGTACTTC; CDR3: CASSVASGGAQQYF; size: few; J: TRBJ2-7; V: TRBV2; D: TRBD2
DNA: TGTGCTAGCAGGCCCGAGACAGTTTTGTCCGGGGAGCTGTTTTTT; CDR3: CASRPETVLSGELFF; size: few; J: TRBJ2-2; V: TRBV7-7; D: NA
DNA: TGTGCCAGCAGCCAGGGGAGGACTGAAGCTTTCTTT; CDR3: CASSQGRTEAFF; size: NA; J: TRBJ1-1; V: TRBV3-1; D: NA
DNA: TGTGCCAGCAGCTTGGCCAACCAGGGGGCCTCCTACGAGCAGTACTTC; CDR3: CASSLANQGASYEQYF; size: NA; J: TRBJ2-7; V: TRBV5-4; D: TRBD1
DNA: TGCGCCAGCAGCTTCGCTAGCGGGGGGGTAGAGACCCAGTACTTC; CDR3: CASSFASGGVETQYF; size: few; J: TRBJ2-5; V: TRBV5-1; D: TRBD2
DNA: TGTGCCAGCAGCTTAGGGGCGGCTATCGGGGGCCAAGAGACCCAGTACTTC; CDR3: CASSLGAAIGGQETQYF; size: few; J: TRBJ2-5; V: TRBV7-6; D: NA
DNA: TGTGCCATCAGTGCGTCTAGCGGCGGCTACAATGAGCAGTTCTTC; CDR3: CAISASSGGYNEQFF; size: few; J: TRBJ2-1; V: TRBV10-3; D: TRBD2
DNA: TGTGCCAGCAGACCGACAGGGTTAGGGTATGGCTACACCTTC; CDR3: CASRPTGLGYGYTF; size: few; J: TRBJ1-2; V: TRBV5-6; D: TRBD1